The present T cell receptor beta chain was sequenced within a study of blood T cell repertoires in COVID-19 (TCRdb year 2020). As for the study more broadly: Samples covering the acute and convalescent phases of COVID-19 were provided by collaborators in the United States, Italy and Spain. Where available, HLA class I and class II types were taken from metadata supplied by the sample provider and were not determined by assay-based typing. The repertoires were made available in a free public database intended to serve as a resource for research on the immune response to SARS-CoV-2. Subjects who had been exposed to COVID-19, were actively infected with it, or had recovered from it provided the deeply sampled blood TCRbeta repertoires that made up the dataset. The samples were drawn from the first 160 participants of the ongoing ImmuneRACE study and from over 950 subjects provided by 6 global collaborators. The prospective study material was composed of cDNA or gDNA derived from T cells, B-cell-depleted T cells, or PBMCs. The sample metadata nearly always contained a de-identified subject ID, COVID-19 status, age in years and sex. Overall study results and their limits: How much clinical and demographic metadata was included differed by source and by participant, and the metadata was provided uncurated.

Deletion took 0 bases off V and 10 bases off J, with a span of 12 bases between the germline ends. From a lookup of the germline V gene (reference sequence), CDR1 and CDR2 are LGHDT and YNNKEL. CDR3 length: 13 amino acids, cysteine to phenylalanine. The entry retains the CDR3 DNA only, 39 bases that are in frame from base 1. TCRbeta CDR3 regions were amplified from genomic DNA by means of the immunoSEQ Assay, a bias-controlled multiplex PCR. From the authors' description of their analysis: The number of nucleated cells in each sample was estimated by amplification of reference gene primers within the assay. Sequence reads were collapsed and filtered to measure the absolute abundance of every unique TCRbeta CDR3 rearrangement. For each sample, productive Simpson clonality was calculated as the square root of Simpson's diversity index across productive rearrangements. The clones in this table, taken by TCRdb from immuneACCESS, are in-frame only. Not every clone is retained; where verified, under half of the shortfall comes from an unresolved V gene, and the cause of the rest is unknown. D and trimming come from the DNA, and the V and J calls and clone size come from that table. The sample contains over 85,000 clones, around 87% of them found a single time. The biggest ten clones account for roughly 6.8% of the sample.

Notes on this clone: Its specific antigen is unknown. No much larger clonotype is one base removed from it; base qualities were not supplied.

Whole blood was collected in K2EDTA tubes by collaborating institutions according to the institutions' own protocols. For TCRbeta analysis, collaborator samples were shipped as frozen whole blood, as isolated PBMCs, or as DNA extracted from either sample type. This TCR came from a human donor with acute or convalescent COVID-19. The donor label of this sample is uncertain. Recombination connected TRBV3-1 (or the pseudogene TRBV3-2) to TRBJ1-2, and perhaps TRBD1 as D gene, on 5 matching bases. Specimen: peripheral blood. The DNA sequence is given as TGTGCCAGCAGCCAAGACCCATTCAGGGTCTACACCTTC. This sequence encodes CASSQDPFRVYTF.